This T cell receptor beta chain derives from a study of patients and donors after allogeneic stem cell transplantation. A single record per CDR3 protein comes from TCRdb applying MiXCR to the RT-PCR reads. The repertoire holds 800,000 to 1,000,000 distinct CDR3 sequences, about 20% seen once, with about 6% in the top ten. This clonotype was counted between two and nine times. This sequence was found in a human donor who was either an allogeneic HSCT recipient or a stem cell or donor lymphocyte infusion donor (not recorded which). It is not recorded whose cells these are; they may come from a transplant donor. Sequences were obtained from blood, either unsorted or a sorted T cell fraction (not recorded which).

The chain's CDR3 is CASSLVTSGRGPEQFF. CDR3 DNA sequence: TGTGCCAGCAGCTTAGTAACTAGCGGGAGGGGACCTGAGCAGTTCTTC. This chain links TRBV7-2 with TRBJ2-1; the match to TRBD2 covers 13 bases. The junction had 6 bases not matched to a gene; V was cut back by 1 base and J by 9 bases. The CDR3 runs to 16 residues. Germline lookup yields CDR1 SGHTA and CDR2 FQGNSA.